This entry lists 25 T cell receptor beta chains sequenced from one sample in a study of blood T cell repertoires in COVID-19 (dated by TCRdb to 2018 to 2021). The library was prepared using the immunoSEQ multiplex PCR assay. TCRdb stores this immuneACCESS table with in-frame sequences only. Part of the clones is absent; in the studies checked, under half of the shortfall reflects unresolved V genes, and no reason is known for the rest. The sample has around 250,000 clones on record, roughly 83% of them singletons. Together, the top ten hold over 9% of the sample. Sequenced sample: peripheral blood. The receptors shown here come from a man aged 80 or over with acute or convalescent COVID-19.

The chain combines TRBV2 with TRBJ2-7; 7 nucleotides line up with TRBD1. The CDR3 consists of 13 residues. With V trimmed by 4 bases and J by 5 bases, 5 bases remained unmatched. Germline V gene data show CDR1 as SNHLY and CDR2 as FYNNEI. CDR3 residues: CASSAQGTHEQYF. Written as DNA, the CDR3 is TGTGCCAGCAGTGCACAGGGGACCCACGAGCAGTACTTC.

The J gene is TRBJ2-7, the V gene TRBV2; D is unclear. CDR3 length: 14 residues. Germline lookup yields CDR1 SNHLY and CDR2 FYNNEI. Between the trimmed V and J ends, which lost 3 bases and 9 bases, there was a span of 18 bases. The CDR3 nucleotides read TGTGCCAGCAGTGATCCCCGCCCAAGCGTCGGGCAGTACTTC. Translating it yields CASSDPRPSVGQYF.

The chain carries TRBV18 and TRBJ2-1; a weak D match, TRBD1 (5 bases). Germline V gene data show CDR1 as KGHSH and CDR2 as LQKENI. Trimming stripped 6 bases from V and 5 bases from J, with 17 bases between. The CDR3 loop spans 15 amino acids. The CDR3 DNA sequence: TGTGCCAGCTCGGAATCTCAGGGCCCCCACAATGAGCAGTTCTTC. Amino acids: CASSESQGPHNEQFF.

The V call is TRBV5-1, the J call TRBJ1-5; no clear D gene. The CDR3 contains 12 residues. Germline V CDR1 and CDR2: SGHRS, YFSETQ. V shed 10 bases and J shed 4 bases, with 12 bases lying between them. The CDR3 nucleotides read TGCGCCCATCTCCCCCGGAATCAGCCCCAGCATTTT. This gives the protein CAHLPRNQPQHF.

This clone was seen a handful of times. V usage is TRBV28 and J usage is TRBJ2-5; no definite D call. This CDR3 has 15 residues. Per germline, CDR1 MDHEN and CDR2 SYDVKM. Trimming removed 4 bases at V and 2 bases at J, with 14 bases between. In DNA, the CDR3 is TGTGCCAGCAGTTCCCAGTTAGCCCGTCAAGAGACCCAGTACTTC. Protein: CASSSQLARQETQYF.

The gene calls are TRBV27 and TRBJ1-5; TRBD1 agrees at 7 bases. V dropped 5 bases and J dropped 5; count of bases not matched to a gene: 6. CDR1 is MNHEY and CDR2 is SMNVEV in the germline V gene (reference sequence). The CDR3 has 14 residues. The CDR3 DNA is TGTGCCAGCAGTCCCAGCAGGGGGGATCAGCCCCAGCATTTT. Encoded protein: CASSPSRGDQPQHF.

This chain connects TRBV12-5 to TRBJ2-2; 11 bases line up with TRBD2. The germline gives CDR1 LGHNT, CDR2 FRNRAP. The CDR3 runs 15 residues. After removal of 3 bases from V and 4 bases from J, the junction contained 1 base not matched to a gene. The CDR3 here is CASGFGLAGTGELFF. The CDR3, as DNA: TGTGCTAGTGGTTTCGGACTAGCGGGCACCGGGGAGCTGTTTTTT.

V is TRBV28 and J is TRBJ1-6; no reliable D call. This CDR3 spans 14 amino acids. Per germline, CDR1 MDHEN and CDR2 SYDVKM. V lost 6 bases, J lost 9 bases, and 15 bases lay in between. CDR3 DNA: TGTGCCAGCAGCCCTTCCCCGGCGGGTTCACCCCTCCACTTT. This codes for CASSPSPAGSPLHF. Combining the CDR3 with reference TRBV28 and TRBJ1-6 gives the whole variable domain DVKVTQSSRYLVKRTGEKVFLECVQDMDHENMFWYRQDPGLGLRLIYFSYDVKMKEKGDIPEGYSVSREKKERFSLILESASTNQTSMYLCASSPSPAGSPLHFGNGTRLTVT.

The rearrangement links TRBV23-1 to TRBJ1-5, with 8 bases lining up with TRBD1. TRBV23-1 is known as an ORF, though its function is uncertain. This CDR3 comprises 17 residues. The V and J ends lost 3 bases and 4 bases, in that order; junction bases with no gene match: 11. The CDR3 is CASSHPRPDRANQPQHF. CDR3 nucleotide sequence: TGCGCCAGCAGTCACCCGCGGCCGGACAGGGCTAATCAGCCCCAGCATTTT.

The chain uses TRBV19 and TRBJ2-7; D is uncertain. Trimming cost V 5 bases and J 0 bases, with 8 bases left between them. The CDR3 totals 13 residues. Germline CDR1 LNHDA, CDR2 SQIVND (reference sequence). As DNA, the CDR3 is TGTGCCAGTAGTGTCTTCGGCTCCTACGAGCAGTACTTC. This codes for CASSVFGSYEQYF.

J is TRBJ2-5 and V is TRBV28; 8 bases agree with TRBD1. The CDR3 length is 14 residues. Germline V gene data show CDR1 as MDHEN and CDR2 as SYDVKM. Unmatched junction bases numbered 4, after V lost 3 bases and J lost 4 bases. The DNA of the CDR3 is TGTGCCAGCAGTTTGCCCAGGGGGCTAGAGACCCAGTACTTC. Protein: CASSLPRGLETQYF.

The V call is TRBV6-5, the J call TRBJ1-1; 8 bases map to TRBD1. The CDR3 is 14 residues long. The ends lost 6 bases at V and 6 bases at J; junction bases unmatched: 9. Germline CDR1 and CDR2: MNHEY and SVGAGI. The CDR3 sequence is CASSRQGRVAEAFF. The CDR3, as DNA: TGTGCCAGCAGCCGACAGGGGCGAGTGGCTGAAGCTTTCTTT.

V and J are TRBV3-1 (or the pseudogene TRBV3-2) and TRBJ2-5; 8 bases map to TRBD2. The CDR3 has 15 residues. Germline V gene lookup returns CDR1 LGHDT and CDR2 YNNKEL (reference sequence). Trimming removed 5 bases from V and 5 bases from J; junction bases left unmatched: 10. The CDR3, as DNA: TGTGCCAGCAGCTATACCGGGACTAGTAAGGAGACCCAGTACTTC. As protein: CASSYTGTSKETQYF.

This clone was observed a handful of times. This sequence joins TRBV18 and TRBJ2-1; 12 positions agree with TRBD1. This CDR3 is 18 amino acids long. Germline values: CDR1 KGHSH, CDR2 LQKENI. V lost 4 bases and J lost 9; bases outside the gene matches: 16. In DNA form, the CDR3 reads TGTGCCAGCTCACTAAAACCGGGACAGGGGGCAGGCATATCTGAGCAGTTCTTC. The encoded protein is CASSLKPGQGAGISEQFF.

The sample holds a few counts of this clone. The rearrangement uses TRBV7-8 and TRBJ1-1; no definite D call. This CDR3 has 13 amino acids. Per the germline V gene, CDR1 is SGHVS and CDR2 is FQNEAQ. Trimming took 5 bases from V and 6 from J, leaving 13 bases between them. The CDR3 protein is CASSQVSGAEAFF. The CDR3, as DNA: TGTGCCAGCAGCCAAGTATCTGGAGCTGAAGCTTTCTTT. Complete variable domain (other parts from reference TRBV7-8 and TRBJ1-1): GAGVSQSPRYKVAKRGQDVALRCDPISGHVSLFWYQQALGQGPEFLTYFQNEAQLDKSGLPSDRFFAERPEGSVSTLKIQRTQQEDSAVYLCASSQVSGAEAFFGQGTRLTVV.

The V call is TRBV9, the J call TRBJ2-2, with TRBD2 identical over 9 bases. V shed 0 bases and J 7 bases; nucleotides not matched to a gene: 7. The CDR3 runs 16 residues. CDR1 is SGDLS and CDR2 is YYNGEE in the germline V gene. The CDR3 sequence: CASSVEPSGKSGELFF. CDR3 DNA: TGTGCCAGCAGCGTAGAGCCTAGCGGGAAAAGCGGGGAGCTGTTTTTT.

The chain links TRBV7-9 to TRBJ2-1; 9 positions agree with TRBD2. From germline, CDR1 is SEHNR and CDR2 FQNEAQ (reference sequence). The CDR3 spans 17 residues. V shed 2 bases, J shed 9 bases, and the junction held 14 bases outside the gene matches. CDR3 loop: CASSLSTLAGEAGEQFF. The CDR3 region has the DNA TGTGCCAGCAGCTTATCTACTTTAGCGGGAGAAGCTGGTGAGCAGTTCTTC.

This sequence joins TRBV25-1 and TRBJ2-1; TRBD2 agrees at 7 bases. The CDR3 has 12 amino acids. Germline assignment: CDR1 MGHDK and CDR2 SYGVNS. Trimming removed 4 bases from V and 10 bases from J; junction bases left unmatched: 4. This chain's CDR3 is CASSGLLAEQFF. CDR3 coding DNA: TGTGCCAGCAGTGGTCTACTAGCGGAGCAGTTCTTC.

This chain joins TRBV28 and TRBJ2-5; weak D call: TRBD2 (6 bases). V shed 6 bases and J shed 7 bases, with 18 bases lying between them. Germline-derived CDR1 and CDR2 are MDHEN and SYDVKM. The CDR3 covers 14 residues. The CDR3 protein is CASREGNGLGTQYF. As DNA, the CDR3 is TGTGCCAGCAGGGAGGGTAATGGTCTTGGGACCCAGTACTTC.

The chain couples TRBV5-1 to TRBJ2-3, with D hard to call. Looked up from germline, CDR1 is SGHRS and CDR2 is YFSETQ. V was cut by 4 bases and J by 4 bases, with 13 bases left in between. This CDR3 has 14 residues. The CDR3 protein is CASSPGSGADTQYF. In DNA, the CDR3 is TGCGCCAGCAGCCCCGGTTCGGGTGCAGATACGCAGTATTTT.

This chain joins TRBV19 and TRBJ1-2; D is undetermined. This CDR3 contains 12 residues. Trimming left V 7 bases short and J 5 bases short, with 11 bases between. Germline loops: CDR1 LNHDA, CDR2 SQIVND (reference sequence). CDR3 nucleotides: TGTGCCAGTAAGATTTCAGATTATGGCTACACCTTC. It specifies CASKISDYGYTF.

This chain links TRBV18 with TRBJ2-5, with TRBD1 matching over 8 bases. CDR3 size: 15 residues. The junction had 5 bases not matched to a gene; V was cut back by 4 bases and J by 1 base. The V gene's germline CDR1 is KGHSH and CDR2 LQKENI. The CDR3 here is CASSRDRSSQETQYF. CDR3 DNA sequence: TGTGCCAGCTCACGGGACAGGAGTAGCCAAGAGACCCAGTACTTC. The whole variable domain, filled in from reference TRBV18 and TRBJ2-5, reads NAGVMQNPRHLVRRRGQEARLRCSPMKGHSHVYWYRQLPEEGLKFMVYLQKENIIDESGMPKERFSAEFPKEGPSILRIQQVVRGDSAAYFCASSRDRSSQETQYFGPGTRLLVL.

The chain combines TRBV9 with TRBJ2-7, with D perhaps TRBD2 (6 bases). The CDR3 loop spans 14 amino acids. With 0 bases removed from V and 6 bases from J, the gap between germline ends came to 13 bases. Germline CDR1 reads SGDLS; CDR2 reads YYNGEE. The CDR3 region has the DNA TGTGCCAGCAGCGTAGGGAGGGACCTAAGCGAGCAGTACTTC. Its protein product is CASSVGRDLSEQYF.

V is TRBV5-1 and J is TRBJ1-2; maybe TRBD1 (6 bases). Germline V gene lookup returns CDR1 SGHRS and CDR2 YFSETQ. The CDR3 covers 15 residues. Trimming cost V 4 bases and J 8 bases, with 21 bases left between them. The CDR3 DNA reads as TGCGCCAGCAGCGAATTTTACCTACAGGGTAACGGCTACACCTTC. It codes for CASSEFYLQGNGYTF.

This clone was seen only a few times. The V and J genes are TRBV19 and TRBJ1-5; D uncertain. Germline CDR1 and CDR2: LNHDA and SQIVND (reference sequence). Trimming shortened V by 8 bases and J by 5 bases, and 13 bases separated the two germline ends. CDR3 length: 13 residues. CDR3 sequence (DNA): TGTGCCAGTGGTGCGTGGGAGGATCAGCCCCAGCATTTT. The encoded protein is CASGAWEDQPQHF.